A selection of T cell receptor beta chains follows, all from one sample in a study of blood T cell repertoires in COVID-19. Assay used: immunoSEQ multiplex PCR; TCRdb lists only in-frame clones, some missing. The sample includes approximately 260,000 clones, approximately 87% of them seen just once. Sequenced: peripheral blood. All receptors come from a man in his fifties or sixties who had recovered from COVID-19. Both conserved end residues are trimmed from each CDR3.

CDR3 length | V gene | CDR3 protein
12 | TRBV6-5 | ASSQGAGVNEQF
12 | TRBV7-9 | ASRPQLSGNTIY
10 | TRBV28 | ASSLQADTQY
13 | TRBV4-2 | ASSQALLAEYEQY
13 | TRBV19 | ASSNVAASSYEQY
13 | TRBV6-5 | ASSYLRGGGNEQF
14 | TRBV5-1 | ASSLAGHVAGNKQF
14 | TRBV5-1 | ASSLAFRGRAEKLF
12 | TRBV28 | ASRSGHNNSPLH
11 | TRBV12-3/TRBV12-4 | ASTVSGANVLT
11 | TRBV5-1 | ASSGGAYNEQF
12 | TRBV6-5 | ASSTGQNNSPLH
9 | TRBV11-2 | ASTLGGEQY
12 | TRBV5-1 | ASSPRLAPNEQF
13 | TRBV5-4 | ASSLQFTGANVLT
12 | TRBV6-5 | ASRNRDSRYEQY
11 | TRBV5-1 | ASSGRVNTEAF
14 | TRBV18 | ASSNAGTGAKNIQY
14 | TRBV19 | ASSIGGGGPPETQY
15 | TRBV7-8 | ASSLATRRGSGNTIY
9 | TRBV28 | ATQGEHEQY
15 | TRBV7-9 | ASSSLIPSGDQNEQF
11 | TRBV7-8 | ASSRGQFYEQY
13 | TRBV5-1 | ASSLERLNTGELF
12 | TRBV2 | ASKVGAVENTIY
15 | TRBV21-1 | ASSKAALAGASYEQY
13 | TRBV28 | ASSLFGPGPYEQY
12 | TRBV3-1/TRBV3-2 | ASRNRENNSPLH
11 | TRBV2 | ASSKDREETQY
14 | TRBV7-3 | ASLIDRDKDPDTQY
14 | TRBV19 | ASSKLDRRSTDTQY
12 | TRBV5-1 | ASKAGDRNTEAF
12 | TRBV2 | ASRDGRGYNEQF
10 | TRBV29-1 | SGGTSANEQF
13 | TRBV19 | ASSIRTAGVETQY
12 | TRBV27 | ASSFSGRGDTQY
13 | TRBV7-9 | ASSSRALGGYGYT
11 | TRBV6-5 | ASIQGEIDTQY
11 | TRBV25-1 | ASREQGAGGYT
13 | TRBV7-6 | ASSLGGNSYNEQF
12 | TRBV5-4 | ASAVYGRLTEQF
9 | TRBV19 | ASSQALGYT
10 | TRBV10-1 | ASSRDSYEQY
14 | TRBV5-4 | ASSSPGTSGRAEQY
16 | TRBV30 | AWGTFGGGPVLAGELF
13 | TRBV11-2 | ASSLASGGVPEAF
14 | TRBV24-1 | ATSDPGGERPGELF
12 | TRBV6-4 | ASSAVQNTGELF
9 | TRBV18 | ASSLGDIQY
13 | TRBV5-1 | ASAVGLAVNNEQF
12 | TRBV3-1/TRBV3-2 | ASRGGLNQETQY
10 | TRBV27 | ASSPNGLANY
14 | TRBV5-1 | ASSTGLAGAPGELF
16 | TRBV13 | ASSITLGTSGSLYEQY
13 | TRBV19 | ASSIKREGPYEQY
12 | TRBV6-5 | ASSYSTGPNEQF
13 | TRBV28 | ASRYGTGIKSPLH
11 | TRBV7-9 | ATDSGVREKLF
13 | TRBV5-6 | ASTQSGAPGQPQH